These T cell receptor beta chains were read from a single sample in a study of blood T cell repertoires in COVID-19. The repertoire was sequenced with immunoSEQ multiplex PCR; TCRdb's copy has only in-frame clones and lacks some. Altogether about 290,000 clones are present, roughly 90% being singletons, with the ten largest covering approximately 12%. The material sequenced was peripheral blood. The receptor source for this set is a woman aged 25 to 39 with COVID-19, enrolled during active disease. The conserved cysteine and the conserved F or W are not part of the CDR3 here. Size tells how often a clone was seen (once, few, many) or the class of an expanded clone, and some rows leave it out.

CDR3aa	abundance	v_gene
ASSQVTGVQPQH	-	TRBV3-1/TRBV3-2
ASSYHRGNRGYSNQPQH	-	TRBV6-2/TRBV6-3
ASSQDTGRHIEQF	-	TRBV3-1/TRBV3-2
ASSLDRYNEQF	-	TRBV28
ASSTGFLYGYT	-	TRBV12-3/TRBV12-4
ASSQRTGVFYT	-	TRBV3-1/TRBV3-2
ARTPVVESNQPQH	-	TRBV5-3
ASSSDRTDQAF	-	TRBV12-3/TRBV12-4
ASSFGVRADGNTIY	-	TRBV7-6
ASSRRGLTDTQY	-	TRBV28
ASSSWDTDTDTQY	once	TRBV5-1
ASSEALGDSYGYT	-	TRBV2